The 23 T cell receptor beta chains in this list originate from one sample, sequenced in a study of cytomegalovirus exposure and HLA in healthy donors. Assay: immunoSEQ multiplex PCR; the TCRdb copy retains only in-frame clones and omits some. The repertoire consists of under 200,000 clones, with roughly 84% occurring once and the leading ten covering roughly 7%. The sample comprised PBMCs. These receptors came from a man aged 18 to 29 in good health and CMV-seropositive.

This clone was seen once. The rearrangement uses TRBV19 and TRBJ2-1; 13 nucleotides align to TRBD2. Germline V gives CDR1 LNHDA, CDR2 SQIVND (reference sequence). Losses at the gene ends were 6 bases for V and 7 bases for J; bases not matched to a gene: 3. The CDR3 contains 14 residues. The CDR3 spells CASRQLAGGNEQFF. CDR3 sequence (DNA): TGTGCCAGTAGACAACTAGCGGGAGGGAATGAGCAGTTCTTC. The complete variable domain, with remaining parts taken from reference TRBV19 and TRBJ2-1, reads DGGITQSPKYLFRKEGQNVTLSCEQNLNHDAMYWYRQDPGQGLRLIYYSQIVNDFQKGDIAEGYSVSREKKESFPLTVTSAQKNPTAFYLCASRQLAGGNEQFFGPGTRLTVL.

This CDR3 is CASSWGGQDSGNTIYF. The CDR3 nucleotides are TGCGCCAGCAGCTGGGGGGGACAGGACTCTGGAAACACCATATATTTT. V gene TRBV5-1 combines with J gene TRBJ1-3; 8 bases are a match to TRBD1. Germline trimming cut 3 bases from V and 0 bases from J; bases unmatched to any gene: 5. Germline loops: CDR1 SGHRS, CDR2 YFSETQ. The CDR3 covers 16 residues.

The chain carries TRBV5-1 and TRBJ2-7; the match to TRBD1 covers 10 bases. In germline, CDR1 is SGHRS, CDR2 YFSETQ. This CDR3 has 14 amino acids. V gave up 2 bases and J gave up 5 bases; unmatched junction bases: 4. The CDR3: CASSLGTGANEQYF. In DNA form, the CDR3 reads TGCGCCAGCAGCTTAGGGACAGGGGCCAACGAGCAGTACTTC.

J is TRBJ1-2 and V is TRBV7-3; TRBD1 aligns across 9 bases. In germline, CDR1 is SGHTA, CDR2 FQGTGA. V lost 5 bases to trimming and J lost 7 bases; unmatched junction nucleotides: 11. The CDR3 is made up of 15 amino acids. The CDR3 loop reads CASSPTGGSTGGYTF. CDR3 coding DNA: TGTGCCAGCAGCCCGACAGGGGGGTCCACGGGTGGCTACACCTTC.

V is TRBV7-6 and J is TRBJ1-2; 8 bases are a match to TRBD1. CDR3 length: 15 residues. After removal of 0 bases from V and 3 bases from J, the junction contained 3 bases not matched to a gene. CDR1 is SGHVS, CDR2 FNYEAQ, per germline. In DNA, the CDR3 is TGTGCCAGCAGCTTAGCCCCACAGGGGGACTATGGCTACACCTTC. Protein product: CASSLAPQGDYGYTF. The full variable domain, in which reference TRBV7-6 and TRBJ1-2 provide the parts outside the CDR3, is GAGVSQSPRYKVTKRGQDVALRCDPISGHVSLYWYRQALGQGPEFLTYFNYEAQQDKSGLPNDRFSAERPEGSISTLTIQRTEQRDSAMYRCASSLAPQGDYGYTFGSGTRLTVV.

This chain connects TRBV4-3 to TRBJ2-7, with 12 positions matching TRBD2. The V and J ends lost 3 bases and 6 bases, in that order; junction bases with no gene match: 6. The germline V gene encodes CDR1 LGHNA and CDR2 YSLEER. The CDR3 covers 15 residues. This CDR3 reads CASSQASGGGSEQYF. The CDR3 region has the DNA TGCGCCAGCAGCCAGGCTAGCGGGGGGGGGTCCGAGCAGTACTTC.

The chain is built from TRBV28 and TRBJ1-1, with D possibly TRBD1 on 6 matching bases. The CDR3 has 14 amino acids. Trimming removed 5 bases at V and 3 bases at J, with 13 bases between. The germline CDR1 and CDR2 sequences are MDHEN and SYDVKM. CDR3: CASSPTGLDTEAFF. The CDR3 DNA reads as TGTGCCAGCAGTCCAACAGGGTTGGACACTGAAGCTTTCTTT.

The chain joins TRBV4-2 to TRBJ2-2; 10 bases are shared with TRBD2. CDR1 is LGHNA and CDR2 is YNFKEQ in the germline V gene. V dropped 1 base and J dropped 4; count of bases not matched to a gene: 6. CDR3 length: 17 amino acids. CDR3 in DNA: TGTGCCAGCAGCCAAGTTTCCCTAGCGGGAGTCACCGGGGAGCTGTTTTTT. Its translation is CASSQVSLAGVTGELFF.

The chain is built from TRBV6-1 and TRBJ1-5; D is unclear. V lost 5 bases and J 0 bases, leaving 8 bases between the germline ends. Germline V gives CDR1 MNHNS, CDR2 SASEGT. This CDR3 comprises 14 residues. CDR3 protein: CASSYAGSNQPQHF. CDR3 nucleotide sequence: TGTGCCAGCAGTTATGCCGGTAGCAATCAGCCCCAGCATTTT.

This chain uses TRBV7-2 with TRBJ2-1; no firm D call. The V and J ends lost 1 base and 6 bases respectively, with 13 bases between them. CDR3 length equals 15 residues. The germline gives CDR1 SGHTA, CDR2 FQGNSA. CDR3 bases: TGTGCCAGCAGCTTAGAACTATCGTCGGGCAATGAGCAGTTCTTC. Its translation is CASSLELSSGNEQFF.

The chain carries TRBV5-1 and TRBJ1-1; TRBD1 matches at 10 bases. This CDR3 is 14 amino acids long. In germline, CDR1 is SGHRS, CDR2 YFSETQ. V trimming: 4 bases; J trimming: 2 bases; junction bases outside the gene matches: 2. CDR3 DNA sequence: TGCGCCAGCAGCGCGACAGGGGGCAACACTGAAGCTTTCTTT. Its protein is CASSATGGNTEAFF.

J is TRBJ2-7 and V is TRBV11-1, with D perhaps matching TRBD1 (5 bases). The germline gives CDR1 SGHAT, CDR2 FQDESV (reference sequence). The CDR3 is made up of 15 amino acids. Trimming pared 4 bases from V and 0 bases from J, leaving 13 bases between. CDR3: CASSWRQISSYEQYF. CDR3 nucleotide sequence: TGTGCCAGCAGCTGGCGACAGATAAGCTCCTACGAGCAGTACTTC.

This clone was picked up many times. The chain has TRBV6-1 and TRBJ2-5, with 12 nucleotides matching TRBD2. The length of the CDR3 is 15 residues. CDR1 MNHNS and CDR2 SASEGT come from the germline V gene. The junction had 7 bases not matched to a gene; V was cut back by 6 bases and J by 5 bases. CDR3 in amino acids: CASRSLAGGQETQYF. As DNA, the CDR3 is TGTGCCAGCAGGTCACTAGCGGGAGGTCAGGAGACCCAGTACTTC.

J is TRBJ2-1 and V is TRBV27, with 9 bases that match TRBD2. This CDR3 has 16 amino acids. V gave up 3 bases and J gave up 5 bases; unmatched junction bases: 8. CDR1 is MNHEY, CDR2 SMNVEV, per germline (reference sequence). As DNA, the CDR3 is TGTGCCAGCAGTTTTCCGGGACTAGCAAAGGACAATGAGCAGTTCTTC. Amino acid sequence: CASSFPGLAKDNEQFF.

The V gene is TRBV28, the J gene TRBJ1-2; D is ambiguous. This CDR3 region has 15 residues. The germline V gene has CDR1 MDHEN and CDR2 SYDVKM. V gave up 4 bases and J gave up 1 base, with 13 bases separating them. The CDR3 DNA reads TGTGCCAGCAGTTCAAACAGCTACTTTAACTATGGCTACACCTTC. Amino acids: CASSSNSYFNYGYTF.

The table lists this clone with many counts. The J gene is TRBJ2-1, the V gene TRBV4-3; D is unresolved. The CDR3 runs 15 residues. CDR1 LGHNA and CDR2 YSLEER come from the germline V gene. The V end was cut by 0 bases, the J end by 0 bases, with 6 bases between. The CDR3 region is CASSQEQSSYNEQFF. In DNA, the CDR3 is TGCGCCAGCAGCCAAGAACAGAGCTCCTACAATGAGCAGTTCTTC.

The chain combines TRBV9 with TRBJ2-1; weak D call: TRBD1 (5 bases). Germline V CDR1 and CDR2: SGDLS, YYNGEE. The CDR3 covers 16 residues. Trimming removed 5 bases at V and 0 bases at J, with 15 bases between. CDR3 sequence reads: CASRGRGHRSYNEQFF. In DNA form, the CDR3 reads TGTGCCAGCAGGGGTCGCGGACACCGCTCCTACAATGAGCAGTTCTTC.

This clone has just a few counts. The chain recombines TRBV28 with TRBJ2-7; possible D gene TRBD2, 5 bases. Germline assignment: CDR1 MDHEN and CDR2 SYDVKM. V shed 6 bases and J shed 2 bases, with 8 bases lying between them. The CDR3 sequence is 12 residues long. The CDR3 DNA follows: TGTGCCAGCAGCCTGGGAGCCTACGAGCAGTACTTC. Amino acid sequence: CASSLGAYEQYF.

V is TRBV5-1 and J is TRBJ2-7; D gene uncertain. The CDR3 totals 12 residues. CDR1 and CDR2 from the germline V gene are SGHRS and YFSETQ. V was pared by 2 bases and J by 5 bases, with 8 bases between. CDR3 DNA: TGCGCCAGCAGCTTCGATCGGGACGAGCAGTACTTC. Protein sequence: CASSFDRDEQYF. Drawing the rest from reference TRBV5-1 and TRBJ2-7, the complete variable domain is KAGVTQTPRYLIKTRGQQVTLSCSPISGHRSVSWYQQTPGQGLQFLFEYFSETQRNKGNFPGRFSGRQFSNSRSEMNVSTLELGDSALYLCASSFDRDEQYFGPGTRLTVT.

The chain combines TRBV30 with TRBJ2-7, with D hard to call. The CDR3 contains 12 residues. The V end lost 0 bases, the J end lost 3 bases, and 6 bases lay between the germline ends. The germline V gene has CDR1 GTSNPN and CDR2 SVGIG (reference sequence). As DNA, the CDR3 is TGTGCCTGGAGTGTAATGAGCTACGAGCAGTACTTC. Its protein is CAWSVMSYEQYF.

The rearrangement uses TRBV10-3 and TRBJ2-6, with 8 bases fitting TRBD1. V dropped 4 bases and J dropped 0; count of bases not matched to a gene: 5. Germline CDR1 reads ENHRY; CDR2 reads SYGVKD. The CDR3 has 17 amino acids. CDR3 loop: CAISGDRLGSGANVLTF. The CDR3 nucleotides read TGTGCCATCAGTGGGGACAGGTTAGGCTCTGGGGCCAACGTCCTGACTTTC.

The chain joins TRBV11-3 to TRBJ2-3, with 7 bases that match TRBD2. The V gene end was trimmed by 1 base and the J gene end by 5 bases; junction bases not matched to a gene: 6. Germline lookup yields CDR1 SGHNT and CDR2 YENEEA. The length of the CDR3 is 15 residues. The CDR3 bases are TGTGCCAGCAGCTTAGCGGCGGGAGCGGTAGATACGCAGTATTTT. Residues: CASSLAAGAVDTQYF.

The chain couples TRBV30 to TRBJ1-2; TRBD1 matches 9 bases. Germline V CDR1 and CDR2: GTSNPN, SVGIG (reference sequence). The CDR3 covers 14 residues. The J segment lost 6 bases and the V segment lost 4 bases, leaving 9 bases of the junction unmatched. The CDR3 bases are TGTGCCTGGACCCGGGACAGGGAGACAGATGGCTACACCTTC. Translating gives CAWTRDRETDGYTF. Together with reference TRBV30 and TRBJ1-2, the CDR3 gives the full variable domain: SQTIHQWPATLVQPVGSPLSLECTVEGTSNPNLYWYRQAAGRGLQLLFYSVGIGQISSEVPQNLSASRPQDRQFILSSKKLLLSDSGFYLCAWTRDRETDGYTFGSGTRLTVV.